This record concerns one TCR beta chain sequence. Its specificity is not known. This specimen belongs to a study of beta chain features in type 1 diabetes. Notes on the study in general: Moderate yet significant TCRB CDR3 shortening was seen in Type 1 diabetes patients in all four CD4+ subsets.

The CDR3 covers 17 residues. V lost 4 bases to trimming and J lost 0 bases, with 18 bases between them. Germline loops: CDR1 GTSNPN, CDR2 SVGIG (reference sequence). Of the isolated RNA, all was reverse transcribed, and so the sequenced material was expressed TCRB transcripts. Profiled with immunoSEQ multiplex PCR; TCRdb holds only in-frame clones, not every one. The sample has around 240,000 clones; around 16% are singletons. This TCR came from a man aged 30-40 years with type 1 diabetes. This chain connects TRBV30 to TRBJ2-2; D might be TRBD2 (6 bases). The sample consisted of naive CD4+ T cells from blood. CDR3 sequence reads: CAWIRRGTLTNTGELFF. CDR3 bases: TGTGCCTGGATAAGGCGGGGAACCCTAACGAACACCGGGGAGCTGTTTTTT. Full variable domain (remainder filled in from reference TRBV30 and TRBJ2-2): SQTIHQWPATLVQPVGSPLSLECTVEGTSNPNLYWYRQAAGRGLQLLFYSVGIGQISSEVPQNLSASRPQDRQFILSSKKLLLSDSGFYLCAWIRRGTLTNTGELFFGEGSRLTVL.